Below, 7 T cell receptor beta chains from the same sample are listed, as sequenced in a study of T cells in Graves' hyperthyroidism and ophthalmopathy. Amplification targeted TCR beta CDR3 regions from RNA transcripts. Initially, a first-round RT-PCR of the TCR CDR3 employed the HTBI primer set. MiXCR, applied by TCRdb to the multiplex PCR reads, yields one record per CDR3 protein. Of a few hundred thousand distinct CDR3 sequences listed, about a fifth are singletons. Sequenced material: blood. The receptors shown here come from a young woman with Graves' hyperthyroidism.

Ten or more counts support this clonotype. The J gene is TRBJ1-2, the V gene TRBV9; TRBD1 matches at 8 bases. The germline gives CDR1 SGDLS, CDR2 YYNGEE. V lost 2 bases to trimming and J lost 2 bases; unmatched junction nucleotides: 8. The CDR3 is 16 amino acids. The CDR3 DNA is TGTGCCAGCAGCGTCGGACAGGGATCGGGAAACTATGGCTACACCTTC. Protein: CASSVGQGSGNYGYTF.

This clonotype has a count of ten or more. The gene calls are TRBV7-2 and TRBJ1-2; D gene unclear. Germline CDR1 SGHTA, CDR2 FQGNSA. V lost 4 bases, J lost 5 bases, and 11 bases lay in between. The CDR3 consists of 13 residues. The CDR3 bases are TGTGCCAGCAGCTCCGGGCCGATATATGGCTACACCTTC. Translating it yields CASSSGPIYGYTF.

At least ten counts were recorded for this clonotype. V gene TRBV2 combines with J gene TRBJ1-1, with D perhaps matching TRBD1 (6 bases). Germline-derived CDR1 and CDR2 are SNHLY and FYNNEI. The ends were cut back, 2 bases at V and 0 bases at J, with 10 bases in the middle. The CDR3 totals 15 residues. The CDR3 DNA follows: TGTGCCAGCAGTGAACTGGGACACCTGAACACTGAAGCTTTCTTT. It yields the protein CASSELGHLNTEAFF. Complete variable domain (other parts from reference TRBV2 and TRBJ1-1): EPEVTQTPSHQVTQMGQEVILRCVPISNHLYFYWYRQILGQKVEFLVSFYNNEISEKSEIFDDQFSVERPDGSNFTLKIRSTKLEDSAMYFCASSELGHLNTEAFFGQGTRLTVV.

This sequence joins TRBV5-1 and TRBJ1-2, with 7 bases identical to TRBD1. CDR3 length equals 13 residues. CDR1 and CDR2 (germline): SGHRS, YFSETQ. J gave up 6 bases and V 2 bases, and 4 bases lay outside the gene matches. The CDR3, as DNA: TGCGCCAGCAGCTTCCGGGACAGAGATGGCTACACCTTC. Protein: CASSFRDRDGYTF.

This clonotype was seen only a few times. A single base separates this from a much larger clone, so it may be a read error. The V call is TRBV12-3 or TRBV12-4, the J call TRBJ1-1; maybe TRBD1 (5 bases). With 0 bases removed from V and 1 base from J, the gap between germline ends came to 6 bases. There are 14 residues in the CDR3. The CDR3 loop reads CASSLAGTNTEAFF. CDR3 coding DNA: TGTGCCAGCAGTTTAGCAGGGACGAACACTGAAGCTTTCTTT.

This clonotype has just a few counts. One junction end does not reproduce the germline sequence, and a read error may be involved. The CDR3 DNA reads as TGCGGCGTTGCGGGGGTCATGAACACTGAAGCTTTCTTT. This sequence encodes CGVAGVMNTEAFF. This chain joins TRBV29-1 and TRBJ1-1, with a possible D match to TRBD1 (5 bases). The CDR3 totals 13 residues. Looked up from germline, CDR1 is SQVTM and CDR2 is ANQGSEA.

The chain joins TRBV11-2 to TRBJ2-7; tentatively, D is TRBD2 (6 bases). The germline V gene has CDR1 SGHAT and CDR2 FQNNGV. Trimming shortened V by 7 bases and J by 5 bases, and 15 bases separated the two germline ends. The CDR3 is made up of 13 amino acids. This CDR3 reads CASNGPGVNEQYF. The CDR3 nucleotides read TGTGCCAGCAATGGCCCGGGAGTTAACGAGCAGTACTTC.